This entry concerns a single T cell receptor (beta chain). The antigen is undetermined. With UMIs, 5'RACE template switching was used to make TCR beta cDNA. TCRdb derives one entry per CDR3 protein from the 5' RACE reads, leaving out DNA. This sample's table has about 460,000 distinct CDR3 sequences. The sample originates from a study of T cells expressing NK-cell markers. Whole-study context: The study drew TCR beta repertoires from sorted CD3+CD56+NKG2C+, CD3+CD56+NKG2C- and CD3+CD56-NKG2C+ T cells.

The V gene's germline CDR1 is SGDLS and CDR2 YYNGEE. This CDR3 has 15 amino acids. Notes on the study in general: Among CD8+ T cells from 5 to 7 donors, dominant NKG2C+ clonotypes accounted for roughly 1.0-7.0%.

This clonotype was sampled from a woman in her forties or fifties in good health. The chain uses TRBV9 and TRBJ2-2; checking the TCRdb D call of TRBD1 is not possible without DNA. The sequenced sample consisted of blood T cells: a sorted CD56 or NKG2C T cell subset, CD4+ or CD8+ T cells, or bulk PBMC T cells (not recorded which). CDR3 protein: CASSVDPWATGELFF.